The 26 T cell receptor beta chains reported below all come from one sample, sequenced in a study of PD-1 blockade in classical Hodgkin lymphoma. The data were produced by immunoSEQ multiplex PCR, yet TCRdb's version contains in-frame clones alone and is incomplete. The table has about 27,000 clones, more than 60% seen once; the top ten hold around 2.3%. Each of the patients experienced relapse following autologous stem cell transplantation, and their brentuximab vedotin exposure differed. CD4+ T cells were purified from thawed PBMCs by negative selection. The material was CD4+ T cells from blood, obtained at baseline. The receptors were sampled from a human donor with classical Hodgkin lymphoma.

This sequence joins TRBV7-7 and TRBJ2-1; a weak D match, TRBD2 (6 bases). The CDR3 has 14 residues. Germline CDR1 SSHAT, CDR2 FNYEAQ (reference sequence). With 11 bases removed from V and 3 bases from J, the gap between germline ends came to 17 bases. CDR3 nucleotide sequence: TGTGCCTCAGGTCCGGGAGTGGGCTACAATGAGCAGTTCTTC. Protein sequence: CASGPGVGYNEQFF.

The chain couples TRBV19 to TRBJ2-3; 7 positions agree with TRBD1. Germline assignment: CDR1 LNHDA and CDR2 SQIVND (reference sequence). Trimming removed 2 bases from V and 5 bases from J; junction bases left unmatched: 7. This CDR3 is 15 amino acids long. CDR3 protein: CASSIRGGSVDTQYF. CDR3 in DNA: TGTGCCAGTAGTATAAGAGGGGGCAGCGTAGATACGCAGTATTTT. The complete variable domain, with remaining parts taken from reference TRBV19 and TRBJ2-3, reads DGGITQSPKYLFRKEGQNVTLSCEQNLNHDAMYWYRQDPGQGLRLIYYSQIVNDFQKGDIAEGYSVSREKKESFPLTVTSAQKNPTAFYLCASSIRGGSVDTQYFGPGTRLTVL.

This chain links TRBV6-5 with TRBJ2-5, with a tentative D call TRBD2 (6 bases). The CDR3 is made up of 15 amino acids. In germline, CDR1 is MNHEY, CDR2 SVGAGI. V was pared by 2 bases and J by 5 bases, with 15 bases between. CDR3 sequence: CASSYGGAQVETQYF. The CDR3 nucleotides are TGTGCCAGCAGTTACGGCGGGGCGCAAGTTGAGACCCAGTACTTC.

This chain uses TRBV30 with TRBJ2-1, with TRBD1 as a possible D gene (6 bases). CDR3 length equals 17 residues. V gave up 1 base and J gave up 4 bases, with 20 bases separating them. CDR1 is GTSNPN and CDR2 is SVGIG in the germline V gene (reference sequence). The CDR3, as DNA: TGTGCCTGGAGTGAACTTTCGACAGGCGGATATTACAATGAGCAGTTCTTC. It codes for CAWSELSTGGYYNEQFF.

This rearrangement joins TRBV6-5 to TRBJ1-1; 9 bases line up with TRBD1. The V segment lost 5 bases and the J segment 6 bases; nucleotides outside the gene matches: 7. This CDR3 has 14 amino acids. CDR1 MNHEY and CDR2 SVGAGI come from the germline V gene. The CDR3 bases are TGTGCCAGCAGTCGGGACAGGGTCGGAGCTGAAGCTTTCTTT. Residues: CASSRDRVGAEAFF.

This clone was found once. The rearrangement joins TRBV6-4 to TRBJ1-1; D unclear. V was shortened by 4 bases and J by 1 base, with 22 bases between the two germline ends. There are 18 residues in the CDR3. Germline V gene data show CDR1 as MRHNA and CDR2 as SNTAGT. The DNA of the CDR3 is TGTGCCAGCAGTGTTAAGTCTTGTAGGCGTCCGGCGAACACTGAAGCTTTCTTT. Protein product: CASSVKSCRRPANTEAFF.

The rearrangement uses TRBV30 and TRBJ2-1, with no clear D. The CDR3 is 14 residues long. Trimming left V 1 base short and J 7 bases short, with 14 bases between. CDR1 and CDR2 (germline): GTSNPN, SVGIG (reference sequence). CDR3 protein: CAWSGVKAANEQFF. The CDR3 region has the DNA TGTGCCTGGAGTGGGGTAAAGGCAGCTAATGAGCAGTTCTTC.

The chain uses TRBV28 and TRBJ1-1; the D gene is possibly TRBD1 (5 bases). Looked up from germline, CDR1 is MDHEN and CDR2 is SYDVKM. The CDR3 covers 14 residues. V dropped 3 bases and J dropped 8 bases, with 16 bases sitting between them. The CDR3 nucleotides are TGTGCCAGCAGTTTTTCAGCCCAGTACAGGGAAGCTTTCTTT. Protein product: CASSFSAQYREAFF. The entire variable domain, with the rest obtained from reference TRBV28 and TRBJ1-1, is as follows: DVKVTQSSRYLVKRTGEKVFLECVQDMDHENMFWYRQDPGLGLRLIYFSYDVKMKEKGDIPEGYSVSREKKERFSLILESASTNQTSMYLCASSFSAQYREAFFGQGTRLTVV.

The rearrangement links TRBV18 to TRBJ1-2; maybe TRBD1 (6 bases). With 6 bases removed from V and 3 bases from J, the gap between germline ends came to 14 bases. The CDR3 runs 14 residues. Germline CDR1 and CDR2: KGHSH and LQKENI. CDR3 sequence: CASSTDSNYYGYTF. CDR3 sequence (DNA): TGTGCCAGCTCTACGGACAGCAACTACTATGGCTACACCTTC.

The chain employs TRBV11-2 and TRBJ1-4; D gene uncertain. V was cut by 3 bases and J by 0 bases, with 5 bases left in between. The CDR3 has 14 residues. Per germline, CDR1 SGHAT and CDR2 FQNNGV. The CDR3, as DNA: TGTGCCAGCAGCTTTCGTGCAACTAATGAAAAACTGTTTTTT. Its translation is CASSFRATNEKLFF.

A few counts support this clone. The genes are TRBV2 and TRBJ1-5; the D gene is possibly TRBD1 (5 bases). Germline CDR1 reads SNHLY; CDR2 reads FYNNEI. V was cut by 0 bases and J by 6 bases, with 18 bases left in between. CDR3 length: 17 residues. The CDR3 protein is CASSEAYGSGFVQPQHF. Here the CDR3 DNA reads TGTGCCAGCAGTGAAGCTTACGGTTCAGGGTTCGTTCAGCCCCAGCATTTT.

The chain joins TRBV9 to TRBJ1-1; D is ambiguous. Germline V gives CDR1 SGDLS, CDR2 YYNGEE. CDR3 length: 13 amino acids. Trimming cost V 0 bases and J 7 bases, with 10 bases left between them. CDR3 DNA sequence: TGTGCCAGCAGCGTAGGGGCGACGGTTGAAGCTTTCTTT. This gives the protein CASSVGATVEAFF.

The chain uses TRBV5-1 and TRBJ2-7; D is undetermined. CDR3 length equals 15 residues. Germline-derived CDR1 and CDR2 are SGHRS and YFSETQ. Trimming took off 0 bases at V and 2 bases at J, with 12 bases between the two ends. CDR3 sequence (DNA): TGCGCCAGCAGCTTGGAGGGCCGGCGTCCCTACGAGCAGTACTTC. This gives the protein CASSLEGRRPYEQYF.

This rearrangement joins TRBV5-8 to TRBJ1-6; weak D call: TRBD1 (5 bases). The germline gives CDR1 SGHTS, CDR2 YDEGEE. V lost 0 bases and J 0 bases, leaving 13 bases between the germline ends. The CDR3 length is 18 residues. Here the CDR3 reads CASSLARGLGSYNSPLHF. The CDR3 DNA follows: TGTGCCAGCAGCTTGGCCCGGGGGTTGGGCTCCTATAATTCACCCCTCCACTTT.

V usage is TRBV7-9 and J usage is TRBJ1-1; 8 positions match TRBD1. Per germline, CDR1 SEHNR and CDR2 FQNEAQ (reference sequence). The trim removed 2 bases at V and 5 bases at J, leaving 7 bases unmatched. This CDR3 is 15 amino acids long. CDR3 coding DNA: TGTGCCAGCAGCTTAATTGGCAGGGGGCTAACTGAAGCTTTCTTT. This translates into CASSLIGRGLTEAFF.

A few counts support this clone. The chain combines TRBV7-2 with TRBJ1-1; D gene uncertain. V was clipped by 5 bases and J by 2 bases, with 15 bases between them. CDR1 is SGHTA and CDR2 is FQGNSA in the germline V gene. The CDR3 is 15 residues long. The CDR3 DNA reads as TGTGCCAGCAGCCTAGTAGCGGTCGATAACACTGAAGCTTTCTTT. It specifies CASSLVAVDNTEAFF. The full variable domain, rest sourced from reference TRBV7-2 and TRBJ1-1, is GAGVSQSPSNKVTEKGKDVELRCDPISGHTALYWYRQSLGQGLEFLIYFQGNSAPDKSGLPSDRFSAERTGGSVSTLTIQRTQQEDSAVYLCASSLVAVDNTEAFFGQGTRLTVV.

The chain carries TRBV13 and TRBJ1-1, with D uncertain. Per the germline V gene, CDR1 is PRHDT and CDR2 is FYEKMQ (reference sequence). Trimming took 2 bases from V and 6 from J, leaving 4 bases between them. This CDR3 is 11 amino acids long. As DNA, the CDR3 is TGTGCCAGCAGCTTAAGCGCTGAAGCTTTCTTT. Protein sequence: CASSLSAEAFF. Full variable domain (remainder filled in from reference TRBV13 and TRBJ1-1): AAGVIQSPRHLIKEKRETATLKCYPIPRHDTVYWYQQGPGQDPQFLISFYEKMQSDKGSIPDRFSAQQFSDYHSELNMSSLELGDSALYFCASSLSAEAFFGQGTRLTVV.

This clone was seen once. The rearrangement joins TRBV7-9 to TRBJ2-5; D may be TRBD1 (6 bases). The CDR3 covers 14 residues. Germline V gives CDR1 SEHNR, CDR2 FQNEAQ (reference sequence). With 0 bases removed from V and 4 bases from J, the gap between germline ends came to 9 bases. The DNA of the CDR3 is TGTGCCAGCAGCTTAGCGGCAGGGGTAGAGACCCAGTACTTC. It is translated as CASSLAAGVETQYF.

The rearrangement uses TRBV14 and TRBJ2-2; no firm D call. V lost 4 bases and J 1 base, leaving 7 bases between the germline ends. This CDR3 has 14 amino acids. The V gene's germline CDR1 is SGHDN and CDR2 FVKESK. This CDR3 is CASSRARNTGELFF. The CDR3 region has the DNA TGTGCCAGCAGCCGAGCCCGGAACACCGGGGAGCTGTTTTTT.

The V and J genes are TRBV7-7 and TRBJ1-4; D call uncertain. Trimming removed 5 bases at V and 2 bases at J, with 15 bases between. This CDR3 region has 16 residues. In germline, CDR1 is SSHAT, CDR2 FNYEAQ (reference sequence). The CDR3 DNA reads as TGTGCCAGCAGCCCCACGCGGACTGGGACTAATGAAAAACTGTTTTTT. Protein product: CASSPTRTGTNEKLFF. Drawing the rest from reference TRBV7-7 and TRBJ1-4, the complete variable domain is GAGVSQSPRYKVTKRGQDVTLRCDPISSHATLYWYQQALGQGPEFLTYFNYEAQPDKSGLPSDRFSAERPEGSISTLTIQRTEQRDSAMYRCASSPTRTGTNEKLFFGSGTQLSVL.

The rearrangement joins TRBV5-6 to TRBJ2-5, with D maybe TRBD1 (6 bases). Trimming pared 0 bases from V and 4 bases from J, leaving 22 bases between. Per the germline V gene, CDR1 is SGHDT and CDR2 is YYEEEE. The CDR3 sequence is 18 residues long. CDR3 amino acids: CASSLALGGRGLRETQYF. DNA of the CDR3: TGTGCCAGCAGCTTGGCTCTTGGAGGTAGGGGGTTGAGAGAGACCCAGTACTTC.

The chain is built from TRBV19 and TRBJ1-2; a weak D match, TRBD1 (6 bases). The CDR3 is made up of 15 amino acids. Germline V lookup: CDR1 LNHDA, CDR2 SQIVND (reference sequence). Trimming took off 3 bases at V and 8 bases at J, with 19 bases between the two ends. CDR3 region: CASSISPGAVSGYTF. CDR3 DNA: TGTGCCAGTAGTATTTCTCCGGGGGCGGTCAGCGGCTACACCTTC.

This clone was picked up one time. The genes are TRBV23-1 and TRBJ2-6; D may match TRBD1 or TRBD2 (6 bases each). TRBV23-1 qualifies as an ORF whose function is uncertain. CDR3 size: 15 residues. Trimming removed 2 bases from V and 5 bases from J, with 10 bases in between. DNA of the CDR3: TGCGCCAGCAGTCAACCGGGGGCTCGGGCCAACGTCCTGACTTTC. It translates to CASSQPGARANVLTF.

The rearrangement links TRBV19 to TRBJ2-7, with 11 bases identical to TRBD1. This CDR3 spans 15 amino acids. V was clipped by 5 bases and J by 6 bases; unmatched bases: 9. Germline CDR1 LNHDA, CDR2 SQIVND (reference sequence). The CDR3 DNA is TGTGCCAGTAGTTCCCGAGGGACAGGGGGTTCCGAGCAGTACTTC. Its protein is CASSSRGTGGSEQYF. Complete variable domain (other parts from reference TRBV19 and TRBJ2-7): DGGITQSPKYLFRKEGQNVTLSCEQNLNHDAMYWYRQDPGQGLRLIYYSQIVNDFQKGDIAEGYSVSREKKESFPLTVTSAQKNPTAFYLCASSSRGTGGSEQYFGPGTRLTVT.

V and J are TRBV5-6 and TRBJ1-5; D may be TRBD1 (5 bases). Germline CDR1 SGHDT, CDR2 YYEEEE. Between the trimmed V and J ends, which lost 0 bases and 6 bases, there was a span of 13 bases. This CDR3 has 15 amino acids. The CDR3 reads CASSLGFVGGQPQHF. Here the CDR3 DNA reads TGTGCCAGCAGCTTGGGATTTGTTGGGGGTCAGCCCCAGCATTTT.

This rearrangement joins TRBV19 to TRBJ2-7; D is undetermined. CDR1 is LNHDA and CDR2 is SQIVND in the germline V gene (reference sequence). Trimming left V 6 bases short and J 2 bases short, with 8 bases between. CDR3 size: 12 residues. CDR3 nucleotide sequence: TGTGCCAGTAGCGGCACCCCCTACGAGCAGTACTTC. Protein sequence: CASSGTPYEQYF.